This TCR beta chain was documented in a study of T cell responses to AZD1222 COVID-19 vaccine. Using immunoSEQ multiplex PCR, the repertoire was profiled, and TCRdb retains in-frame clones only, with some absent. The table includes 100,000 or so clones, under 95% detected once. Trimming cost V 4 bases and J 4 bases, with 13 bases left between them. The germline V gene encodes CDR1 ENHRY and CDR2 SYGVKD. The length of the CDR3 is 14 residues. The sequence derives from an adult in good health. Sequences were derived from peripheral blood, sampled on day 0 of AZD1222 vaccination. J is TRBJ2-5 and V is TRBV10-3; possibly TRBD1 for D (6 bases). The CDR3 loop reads CAISGLGAGETQYF. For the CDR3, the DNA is TGTGCCATCAGTGGTCTGGGGGCAGGAGAGACCCAGTACTTC.